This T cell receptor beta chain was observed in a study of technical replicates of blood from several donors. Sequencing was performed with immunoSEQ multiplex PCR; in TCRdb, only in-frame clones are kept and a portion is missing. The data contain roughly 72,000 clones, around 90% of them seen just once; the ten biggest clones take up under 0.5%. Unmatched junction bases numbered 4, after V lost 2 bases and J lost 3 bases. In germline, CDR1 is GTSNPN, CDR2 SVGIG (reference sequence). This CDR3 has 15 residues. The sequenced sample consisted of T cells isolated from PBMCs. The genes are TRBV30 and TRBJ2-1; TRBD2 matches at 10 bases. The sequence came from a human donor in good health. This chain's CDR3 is CAWSTTSGIYNEQFF. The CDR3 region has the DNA TGTGCCTGGAGTACTACTAGCGGGATCTACAATGAGCAGTTCTTC.